Listed below are T cell receptor beta chains from one sample, sequenced in a study of breast tumors, draining lymph nodes, adjacent tissues. TCRdb re-called the multiplex PCR reads through MiXCR, storing one row per CDR3 protein. Of more than 10,000 distinct CDR3 sequences in the sample, approximately 60% were seen once. Sample: tumor-adjacent breast tissue. The receptors shown here come from a female donor with breast cancer. Some clones in this sample may be carry-over from other donors' samples. Both conserved end residues are trimmed from each CDR3. Fields, in order: V gene, clone size, CDR3 protein. The size entry is marked missing in some rows and otherwise reads once, few, many or a size class.

TRBV27	few	ASSPLTRSTDTQY
TRBV18	.	ASSPTGTDNSPLH
TRBV15	.	ATSSGMGIGELF
TRBV3-1	once	ASSQGTSGRAYNEQF
TRBV10-3	medium-sized	AISESAGQSSNQPQH
TRBV20-1	.	SASGGRGEGYT
TRBV9	medium-sized	ASSVWDFVADTQY
TRBV7-2	.	ASSLDTSSYNSPLH
TRBV12-3/TRBV12-4	.	ASSFGRITGELF
TRBV20-1	.	SASGRRGSVDTQY
TRBV7-8	.	ASESGQGSYNEQF
TRBV10-3	.	AISERTSGNNEQF
TRBV14	few	ASSQAGVVTAQETQY
TRBV9	.	ASSPLQGGYNSPLH
TRBV10-2	medium-sized	ASTEGSFQPQH
TRBV10-3	.	AITGDRGSYGYT
TRBV2	.	ASSNDGRRQGNTIY
TRBV12-3/TRBV12-4	medium-sized	ASSPEGLYGYT
TRBV12-3/TRBV12-4	.	ASSFSENYGYT
TRBV4-3	.	ASSQDFGEQF
TRBV20-1	medium-sized	SASSSAGGYT
TRBV19	.	ASSIGYSNQPQH
TRBV25-1	.	ANSDWDGAYEQY
TRBV15	.	ATSRRQTNYGYT
TRBV5-1	few	ASRFEPSLEQY
TRBV20-1	.	SARSRSTDTQY
TRBV6-5	.	ASSCPGQEGQY
TRBV6-6	many	ASSHPAGPSSGNTIY
TRBV7-9	few	ASSSKQGAGEQY
TRBV2	many	ASIRGRGGGEYNEQF
TRBV11-2	once	ASRIAGRTGEKLF
TRBV20-1	.	SARAGDRLRSNQPQH
TRBV11-3	.	ASSLQGWSNEKLF
TRBV20-1	.	SARTGFGNSPLH
TRBV11-3	medium-sized	APVPGEALDYEQY
TRBV29-1	medium-sized	SFTTGTGGHEQY
TRBV2	.	AVLTGGWGDTQY